This T cell receptor (beta chain) is drawn from a study of blood T cell repertoires in COVID-19. Repertoires were generated with immunoSEQ multiplex PCR, while TCRdb's copy carries only in-frame clones and drops some. The sample carries 150,000 to 200,000 clones, 75% to 90% recorded once. With 2 bases removed from V and 2 bases from J, the gap between germline ends came to 10 bases. This CDR3 has 14 amino acids. The germline gives CDR1 MNHEY, CDR2 SVGEGT. This sequence joins TRBV6-2 or TRBV6-3 and TRBJ2-7; maybe TRBD2 (6 bases). The TCR originated in a woman aged 70 to 79 with COVID-19, enrolled during active disease. The sample consisted of peripheral blood. The CDR3 here is CASSYSTGAYEQYF. The CDR3 bases are TGTGCCAGCAGTTACAGTACGGGGGCCTACGAGCAGTACTTC.